These 25 T cell receptor beta chains were sequenced from one sample in a study of T cell responses to AZD1222 COVID-19 vaccine. Only in-frame clones appear in the TCRdb table, and some are missing; sequencing was by immunoSEQ multiplex PCR. This sample has about 97,000 clones, with roughly 83% found just once. Specimen: peripheral blood, collected on day 0 of AZD1222 vaccination. These receptors all stem from an adult in good health.

This clone was seen once. The gene calls are TRBV11-2 and TRBJ2-7; 14 positions agree with TRBD2. The CDR3 runs to 18 residues. Germline V gives CDR1 SGHAT, CDR2 FQNNGV. Losses at the gene ends were 3 bases for V and 3 bases for J; bases not matched to a gene: 10. CDR3 coding DNA: TGTGCCAGCAGCTTCCTCGGGACTAGCGGGAGAGTGGGCTACGAGCAGTACTTC. This translates into CASSFLGTSGRVGYEQYF.

The chain joins TRBV6-2 or TRBV6-3 to TRBJ1-1, with TRBD1 identical over 8 bases. CDR3 length: 14 residues. Germline CDR1 MNHEY, CDR2 SVGEGT. The trim removed 6 bases at V and 4 bases at J, leaving 7 bases unmatched. The CDR3 loop reads CASSRTGGITEAFF. Here the CDR3 DNA reads TGTGCCAGCAGCCGAACAGGGGGTATCACTGAAGCTTTCTTT.

The gene calls are TRBV19 and TRBJ1-4; 9 nucleotides line up with TRBD1. Trimming at V came to 5 bases and at J to 7 bases, leaving 8 bases not matched to a gene. The germline V gene encodes CDR1 LNHDA and CDR2 SQIVND (reference sequence). The CDR3 has 15 amino acids. This CDR3 is CASSLTGTGFEKLFF. The CDR3 DNA reads TGTGCCAGTAGTTTAACCGGGACAGGGTTTGAAAAACTGTTTTTT. Full variable domain (outside the CDR3, taken from reference TRBV19 and TRBJ1-4): DGGITQSPKYLFRKEGQNVTLSCEQNLNHDAMYWYRQDPGQGLRLIYYSQIVNDFQKGDIAEGYSVSREKKESFPLTVTSAQKNPTAFYLCASSLTGTGFEKLFFGSGTQLSVL.

V is TRBV18 and J is TRBJ2-7, with 10 bases fitting TRBD2. Germline V gene data show CDR1 as KGHSH and CDR2 as LQKENI. The CDR3 totals 15 residues. V lost 3 bases, J lost 3 bases, and 5 bases stayed unmatched. CDR3 coding DNA: TGTGCCAGCTCACCCGGCTTAGCGGGAGGCTACGAGCAGTACTTC. Translation: CASSPGLAGGYEQYF. The full variable domain, in which reference TRBV18 and TRBJ2-7 provide the parts outside the CDR3, is NAGVMQNPRHLVRRRGQEARLRCSPMKGHSHVYWYRQLPEEGLKFMVYLQKENIIDESGMPKERFSAEFPKEGPSILRIQQVVRGDSAAYFCASSPGLAGGYEQYFGPGTRLTVT.

The CDR3 here is CASRDRGRETQYF. The CDR3 coding sequence is TGTGCCAGCCGGGACAGGGGTAGAGAGACCCAGTACTTC. The chain uses TRBV25-1 and TRBJ2-5, with 10 bases aligning to TRBD1. V dropped 8 bases and J dropped 4; count of bases not matched to a gene: 4. CDR1 and CDR2 (germline): MGHDK, SYGVNS. This CDR3 contains 13 residues.

The CDR3 region has the DNA TGTGCCAGCAGCTTAGGGAGGGGGGGTCAGCCCCAGCATTTT. Encoded protein: CASSLGRGGQPQHF. The V call is TRBV11-2, the J call TRBJ1-5; D may be TRBD1 (6 bases). The CDR3 extends over 14 amino acids. The germline V gene has CDR1 SGHAT and CDR2 FQNNGV. Trimming removed 1 base from V and 6 bases from J, with 10 bases in between.

In this sample, this clone turned up many times. The V and J genes are TRBV6-2 or TRBV6-3 and TRBJ2-2; the match to TRBD2 covers 14 bases. The CDR3 consists of 16 residues. The junction had 0 bases not matched to a gene; V was cut back by 0 bases and J by 6 bases. Germline V gives CDR1 MNHEY, CDR2 SVGEGT. The CDR3: CASSYSGLAGAGELFF. The CDR3 nucleotides are TGTGCCAGCAGTTACTCGGGACTAGCGGGAGCCGGGGAGCTGTTTTTT.

The V gene is TRBV29-1, the J gene TRBJ1-1, with D possibly matching TRBD1 (5 bases). There are 15 residues in the CDR3. CDR1 SQVTM and CDR2 ANQGSEA come from the germline V gene. Trimming removed 2 bases at V and 0 bases at J, with 13 bases between. The chain's CDR3 is CSVERDGIMNTEAFF. Here the CDR3 DNA reads TGCAGCGTTGAAAGGGACGGAATCATGAACACTGAAGCTTTCTTT.

The chain joins TRBV7-9 to TRBJ2-7; possibly TRBD1 for D (6 bases). The V end was cut by 5 bases, the J end by 1 base, with 12 bases between. Looked up from germline, CDR1 is SEHNR and CDR2 is FQNEAQ (reference sequence). The CDR3 is 14 amino acids. CDR3 coding DNA: TGTGCCAGCAGCCCTACGCAGGGGTCCTACGAGCAGTACTTC. It encodes CASSPTQGSYEQYF.

The V call is TRBV28, the J call TRBJ2-5; D call uncertain. This CDR3 is built from 14 residues. The V gene's germline CDR1 is MDHEN and CDR2 SYDVKM. The V and J ends lost 6 bases and 6 bases respectively, with 17 bases between them. This CDR3 is CASSSMGAGKTQYF. DNA of the CDR3: TGTGCCAGCAGCTCGATGGGCGCCGGAAAGACCCAGTACTTC.

The V call is TRBV24-1, the J call TRBJ1-2, with 8 nucleotides matching TRBD1. Trimming at V came to 4 bases and at J to 4 bases, leaving 7 bases not matched to a gene. The germline gives CDR1 KGHDR, CDR2 SFDVKD. CDR3 length: 15 residues. Here the CDR3 reads CATSEGGQGGYGYTF. CDR3 nucleotides: TGTGCCACCAGTGAGGGAGGACAGGGCGGCTATGGCTACACCTTC.

The chain uses TRBV7-9 and TRBJ1-2; 7 positions match TRBD1. CDR3 length: 14 residues. Looked up from germline, CDR1 is SEHNR and CDR2 is FQNEAQ (reference sequence). V lost 5 bases, J lost 6 bases, and 9 bases stayed unmatched. Written as DNA, the CDR3 is TGTGCCAGCAGCCGCGAGGCAGGGGGGGATGGCTACACCTTC. Protein sequence: CASSREAGGDGYTF. Using reference TRBV7-9 and TRBJ1-2 for the parts outside the CDR3, the full variable domain is DTGVSQNPRHKITKRGQNVTFRCDPISEHNRLYWYRQTLGQGPEFLTYFQNEAQLEKSRLLSDRFSAERPKGSFSTLEIQRTEQGDSAMYLCASSREAGGDGYTFGSGTRLTVV.

The chain is built from TRBV25-1 and TRBJ1-4; TRBD1 matches 8 bases. CDR1 and CDR2 (germline): MGHDK, SYGVNS. V lost 2 bases and J lost 7; bases outside the gene matches: 6. The CDR3 extends over 15 amino acids. The CDR3 loop is CASSEQAGGTEKLFF. In nucleotides, the CDR3 is TGTGCCAGCAGTGAACAGGCAGGGGGCACTGAAAAACTGTTTTTT.

This chain links TRBV6-5 with TRBJ1-1; D might be TRBD1 (6 bases). CDR3 length: 15 amino acids. V was shortened by 2 bases and J by 1 base, with 11 bases between the two germline ends. The germline gives CDR1 MNHEY, CDR2 SVGAGI. The CDR3, as DNA: TGTGCCAGCAGTTACCCGGGACAATCGAACACTGAAGCTTTCTTT. Its protein is CASSYPGQSNTEAFF.

This chain uses TRBV19 with TRBJ1-2; D gene uncertain. CDR3 length: 13 residues. V lost 3 bases to trimming and J lost 4 bases, with 9 bases between them. Germline V gene data show CDR1 as LNHDA and CDR2 as SQIVND (reference sequence). The DNA for the CDR3 is TGTGCCAGTAGTATTAGTGATGCCTATGGCTACACCTTC. Translation: CASSISDAYGYTF.

The chain uses TRBV18 and TRBJ1-1; 9 bases are shared with TRBD1. This CDR3 contains 13 residues. The J segment lost 5 bases and the V segment lost 6 bases, leaving 4 bases of the junction unmatched. The germline V gene has CDR1 KGHSH and CDR2 LQKENI. DNA of the CDR3: TGTGCCAGCTCCCGGACAGGGGTAACTGAAGCTTTCTTT. Protein: CASSRTGVTEAFF. The full variable domain, with the rest looked up from reference TRBV18 and TRBJ1-1, is NAGVMQNPRHLVRRRGQEARLRCSPMKGHSHVYWYRQLPEEGLKFMVYLQKENIIDESGMPKERFSAEFPKEGPSILRIQQVVRGDSAAYFCASSRTGVTEAFFGQGTRLTVV.

J is TRBJ2-5 and V is TRBV3-1 (or the pseudogene TRBV3-2), with 7 bases identical to TRBD1. After removal of 0 bases from V and 2 bases from J, the junction contained 12 bases not matched to a gene. In germline, CDR1 is LGHDT, CDR2 YNNKEL (reference sequence). The length of the CDR3 is 18 residues. The CDR3 sequence is CASSQEGSTGDRQETQYF. In DNA form, the CDR3 reads TGTGCCAGCAGCCAAGAAGGGTCCACAGGGGACCGACAAGAGACCCAGTACTTC.

This chain uses TRBV13 with TRBJ2-1; no definite D call. Trimming removed 5 bases from V and 9 bases from J, with 8 bases in between. CDR1 is PRHDT and CDR2 is FYEKMQ in the germline V gene (reference sequence). The CDR3 contains 11 residues. The DNA for the CDR3 is TGTGCCAGCAGCCCCCGTGGTGAGCAGTTCTTC. It codes for CASSPRGEQFF.

The chain employs TRBV7-9 and TRBJ1-1, with 9 nucleotides matching TRBD1. J was trimmed by 1 base and V by 1 base; bases with no gene match: 10. CDR3 length: 18 residues. CDR1 is SEHNR, CDR2 FQNEAQ, per germline (reference sequence). The CDR3 sequence is CASSLGVTGTGRNTEAFF. CDR3 bases: TGTGCCAGCAGCTTAGGGGTCACCGGGACAGGGAGGAACACTGAAGCTTTCTTT.

The chain uses TRBV27 and TRBJ2-1; 11 positions agree with TRBD2. The V segment lost 7 bases and the J segment 4 bases; nucleotides outside the gene matches: 18. Per germline, CDR1 MNHEY and CDR2 SMNVEV (reference sequence). CDR3 length: 19 residues. CDR3 in DNA: TGTGCCAGCACCCGAGTCCGACTAGCGGGAAACCTACCATACAATGAGCAGTTCTTC. Translation: CASTRVRLAGNLPYNEQFF.

In regard to this clone: Sequence at one end of the junction differs from germline and may be a read error. The chain carries TRBV7-2 and TRBJ2-7; D is uncertain. The CDR3 contains 16 residues. Germline CDR1 SGHTA, CDR2 FQGNSA. Written as DNA, the CDR3 is TGCGCCAGCAGCTTAGGCCCGGCCAGTACGGCCTACGAGCAGTACTTC. Its protein is CASSLGPASTAYEQYF.

This chain uses TRBV4-3 with TRBJ1-1, with D maybe TRBD1 (5 bases). V was shortened by 1 base and J by 5 bases, with 8 bases between the two germline ends. The CDR3 runs 13 residues. Germline V gene lookup returns CDR1 LGHNA and CDR2 YSLEER. As DNA, the CDR3 is TGCGCCAGCAGCCAAGTACAGGTTACTGAAGCTTTCTTT. Translating gives CASSQVQVTEAFF.

This chain connects TRBV28 to TRBJ2-7; D tentatively reads TRBD1 or TRBD2 (5 bases each). The CDR3 extends over 15 amino acids. Germline CDR1 reads MDHEN; CDR2 reads SYDVKM. Trimming shortened V by 6 bases and J by 6 bases, and 21 bases separated the two germline ends. The CDR3 is CASSETSGRRLEQYV. Written as DNA, the CDR3 is TGTGCCAGCAGCGAAACCTCGGGACGACGCCTCGAGCAGTACGTC.

The chain couples TRBV6-1 to TRBJ1-3; D call uncertain. The V end was cut by 4 bases, the J end by 0 bases, with 19 bases between. CDR1 MNHNS and CDR2 SASEGT come from the germline V gene. This CDR3 has 18 amino acids. The CDR3 DNA follows: TGTGCCAGCAGTGTAGAATTTGGTCAGGAGTACTCTGGAAACACCATATATTTT. It encodes CASSVEFGQEYSGNTIYF.

This chain uses TRBV6-5 with TRBJ2-2; maybe TRBD1 (6 bases). This CDR3 has 13 residues. V lost 6 bases to trimming and J lost 6 bases, with 11 bases between them. From germline, CDR1 is MNHEY and CDR2 SVGAGI. The CDR3 here is CASSNRDAGELFF. The DNA of the CDR3 is TGTGCCAGCAGCAACAGGGATGCCGGGGAGCTGTTTTTT.